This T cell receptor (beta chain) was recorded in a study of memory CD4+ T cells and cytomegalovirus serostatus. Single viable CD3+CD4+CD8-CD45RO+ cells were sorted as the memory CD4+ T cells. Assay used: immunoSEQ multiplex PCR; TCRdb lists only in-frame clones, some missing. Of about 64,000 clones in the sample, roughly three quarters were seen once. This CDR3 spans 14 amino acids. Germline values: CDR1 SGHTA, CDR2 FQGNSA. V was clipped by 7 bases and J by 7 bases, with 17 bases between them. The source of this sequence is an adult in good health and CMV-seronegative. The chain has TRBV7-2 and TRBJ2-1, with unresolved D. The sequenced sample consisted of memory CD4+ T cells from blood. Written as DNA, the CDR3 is TGTGCCAGCAAGGTGGCCTGGGCCTTTAATGAGCAGTTCTTC. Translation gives CASKVAWAFNEQFF.